Included here is one T cell receptor beta chain sequence, with context. Its target is not known. A single record per CDR3 protein comes from TCRdb applying MiXCR to the RT-PCR reads. This sample has about 780,000 distinct CDR3 sequences, with approximately 18% found just once. These data are taken from a study of response to subunit inactivated influenza vaccine. Trimming removed 5 bases at V and 5 bases at J, with 19 bases between. Germline assignment: CDR1 SEHNR and CDR2 FQNEAQ (reference sequence). The CDR3 is 15 residues long. Study-wide results and caveats: Few new T cells, the authors suggested, are recruited by each seasonal influenza vaccination.

This TCR came from a man between 50 and 59 years old who received an inactivated influenza vaccine. Sequencing was performed on PBMCs from blood, taken around 5 days after vaccination. The chain has TRBV7-9 and TRBJ2-7; possible D gene TRBD1, 6 bases. The CDR3 DNA is TGTGCCAGCAGCGTAGGGACACGGGCTGGGGACGAGCAGTACTTC. It specifies CASSVGTRAGDEQYF.